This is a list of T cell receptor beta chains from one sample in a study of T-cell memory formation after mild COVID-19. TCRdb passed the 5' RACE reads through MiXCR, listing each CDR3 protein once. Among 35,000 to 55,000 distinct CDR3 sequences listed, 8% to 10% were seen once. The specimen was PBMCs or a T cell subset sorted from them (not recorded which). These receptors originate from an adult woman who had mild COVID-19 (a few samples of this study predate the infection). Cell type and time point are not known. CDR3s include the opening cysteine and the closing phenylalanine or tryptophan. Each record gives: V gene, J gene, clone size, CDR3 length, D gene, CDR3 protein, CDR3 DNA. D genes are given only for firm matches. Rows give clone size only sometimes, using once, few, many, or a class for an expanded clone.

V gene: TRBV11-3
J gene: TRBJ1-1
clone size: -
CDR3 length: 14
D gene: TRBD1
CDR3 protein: CASSATGGFTEAFF
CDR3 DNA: TGTGCCAGCAGCGCCACAGGGGGCTTTACTGAAGCTTTCTTT

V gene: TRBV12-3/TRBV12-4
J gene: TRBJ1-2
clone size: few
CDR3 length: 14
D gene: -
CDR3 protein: CASSFSSGHYGYTF
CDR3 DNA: TGTGCCAGCAGTTTTTCTTCTGGGCACTATGGCTACACCTTC

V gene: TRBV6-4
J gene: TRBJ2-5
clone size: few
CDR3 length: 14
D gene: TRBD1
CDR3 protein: CASRNRGRPETQYF
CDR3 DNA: TGTGCCAGCAGAAACAGGGGGCGCCCGGAGACCCAGTACTTC

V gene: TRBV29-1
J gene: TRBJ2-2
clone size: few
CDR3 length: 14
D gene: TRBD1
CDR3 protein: CSVDRGPNTGELFF
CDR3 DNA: TGCAGCGTCGACAGGGGCCCAAACACCGGGGAGCTGTTTTTT

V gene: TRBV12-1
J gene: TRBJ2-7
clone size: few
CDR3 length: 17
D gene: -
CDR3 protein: CASSHSGQGAPLYEQYF
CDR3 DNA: TGTGCCAGCAGCCACTCAGGGCAGGGGGCCCCACTCTACGAGCAGTACTTC

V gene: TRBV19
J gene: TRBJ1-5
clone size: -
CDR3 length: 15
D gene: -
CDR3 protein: CASKTTGAHNQPQHF
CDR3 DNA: TGTGCCAGTAAGACGACGGGGGCTCACAATCAGCCCCAGCATTTT

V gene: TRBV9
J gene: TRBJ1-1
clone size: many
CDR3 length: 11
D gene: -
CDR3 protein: CASGRDTEAFF
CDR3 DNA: TGTGCCAGCGGCAGGGACACTGAAGCTTTCTTT

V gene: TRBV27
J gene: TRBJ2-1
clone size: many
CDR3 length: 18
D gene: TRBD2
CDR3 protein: CASTRTSGSLVTNNEQFF
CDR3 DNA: TGTGCCAGCACCCGGACTAGCGGGAGCCTGGTGACAAACAATGAGCAGTTCTTC

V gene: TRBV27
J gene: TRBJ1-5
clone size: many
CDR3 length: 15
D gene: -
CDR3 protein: CASSPGSGGNQPQHF
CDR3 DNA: TGTGCCAGCAGTCCGGGGTCGGGGGGCAATCAGCCCCAGCATTTT

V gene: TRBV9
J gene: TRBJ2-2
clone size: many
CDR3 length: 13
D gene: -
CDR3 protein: CASSVEIGGELFF
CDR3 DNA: TGTGCCAGCAGCGTAGAGATAGGAGGGGAGCTGTTTTTT

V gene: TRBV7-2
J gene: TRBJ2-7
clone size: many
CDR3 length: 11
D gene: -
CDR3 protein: CASSQAVEQYF
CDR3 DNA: TGTGCCAGCAGCCAAGCTGTCGAGCAGTACTTC

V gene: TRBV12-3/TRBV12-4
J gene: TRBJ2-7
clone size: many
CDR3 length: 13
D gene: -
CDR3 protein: CASRIQGLNEQYF
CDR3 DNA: TGTGCCAGCAGAATACAGGGATTGAACGAGCAGTACTTC

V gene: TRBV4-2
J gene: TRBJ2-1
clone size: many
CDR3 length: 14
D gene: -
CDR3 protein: CASSQGQADNEQFF
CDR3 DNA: TGTGCCAGCAGCCAAGGGCAGGCCGACAATGAGCAGTTCTTC

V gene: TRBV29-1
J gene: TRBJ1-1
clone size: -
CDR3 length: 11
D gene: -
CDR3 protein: CSVQRNTEAFF
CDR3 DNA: TGCAGCGTCCAGCGGAACACTGAAGCTTTCTTT

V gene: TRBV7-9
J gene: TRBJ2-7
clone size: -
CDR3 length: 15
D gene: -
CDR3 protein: CASSLGPSRGYEQYF
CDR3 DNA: TGTGCCAGCAGCTTAGGACCTTCCCGGGGCTACGAGCAGTACTTC

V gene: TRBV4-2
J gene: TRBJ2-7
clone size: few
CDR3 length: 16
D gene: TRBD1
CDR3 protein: CASSQVGGTETYEQYF
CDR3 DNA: TGTGCCAGCAGCCAAGTAGGGGGCACTGAGACCTACGAGCAGTACTTC

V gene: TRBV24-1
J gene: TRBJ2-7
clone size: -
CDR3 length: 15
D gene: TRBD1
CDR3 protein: CATSPGQGPTYEQYF
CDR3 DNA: TGTGCCACCAGCCCGGGACAGGGACCTACCTACGAGCAGTACTTC

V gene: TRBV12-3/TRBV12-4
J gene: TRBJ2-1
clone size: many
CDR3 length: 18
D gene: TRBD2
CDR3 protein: CASSPQQLAGVSYNEQFF
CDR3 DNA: TGTGCCAGCAGTCCACAACAGCTAGCGGGGGTCTCCTACAATGAGCAGTTCTTC

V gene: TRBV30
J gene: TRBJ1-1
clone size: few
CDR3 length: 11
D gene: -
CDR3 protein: CASGQNTEAFF
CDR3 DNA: TGTGCCTCGGGACAGAACACTGAAGCTTTCTTT

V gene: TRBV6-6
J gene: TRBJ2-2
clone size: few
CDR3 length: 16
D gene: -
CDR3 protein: CASSYSHRGGTGELFF
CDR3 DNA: TGTGCCAGCAGTTACTCGCACAGGGGAGGGACCGGGGAGCTGTTTTTT

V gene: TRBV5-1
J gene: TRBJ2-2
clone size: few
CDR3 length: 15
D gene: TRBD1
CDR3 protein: CASSSTGADTGELFF
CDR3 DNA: TGCGCCAGCAGCTCCACAGGGGCTGACACCGGGGAGCTGTTTTTT

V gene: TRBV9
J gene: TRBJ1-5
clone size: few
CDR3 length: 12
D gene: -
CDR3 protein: CSLVPGSQPQHF
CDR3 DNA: TGTTCCCTGGTTCCGGGGAGTCAGCCCCAGCATTTT

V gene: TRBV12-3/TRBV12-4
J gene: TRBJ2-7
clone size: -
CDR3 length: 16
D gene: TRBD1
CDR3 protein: CASSLAPRTGVSEQYF
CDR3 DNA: TGTGCCAGCAGTTTAGCGCCCCGGACAGGGGTTTCCGAGCAGTACTTC

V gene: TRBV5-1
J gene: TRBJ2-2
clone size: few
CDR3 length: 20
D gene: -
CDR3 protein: CASSLVVGASTAANTGELFF
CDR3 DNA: TGCGCCAGCAGCTTGGTAGTCGGCGCCTCCACGGCCGCGAACACCGGGGAGCTGTTTTTT

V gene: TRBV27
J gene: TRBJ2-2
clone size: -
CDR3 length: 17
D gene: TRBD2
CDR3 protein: CASSSTSGRPNTGELFF
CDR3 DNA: TGTGCCAGCAGTTCGACTAGCGGGAGACCAAACACCGGGGAGCTGTTTTTT

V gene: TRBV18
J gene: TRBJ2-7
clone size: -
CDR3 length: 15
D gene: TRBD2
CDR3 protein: CASSPGLAGSYEQYF
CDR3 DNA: TGTGCCAGCTCCCCCGGACTAGCGGGAAGTTACGAGCAGTACTTC

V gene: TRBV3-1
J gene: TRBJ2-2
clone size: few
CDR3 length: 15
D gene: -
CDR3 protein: CASSQDQTLLGELFF
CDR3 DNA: TGTGCCAGCAGCCAAGATCAAACTCTTCTCGGGGAGCTGTTTTTT

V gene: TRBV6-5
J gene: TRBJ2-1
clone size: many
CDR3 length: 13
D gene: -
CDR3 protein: CASSYGLANEQFF
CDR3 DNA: TGTGCCAGCAGTTACGGATTAGCTAATGAGCAGTTCTTC

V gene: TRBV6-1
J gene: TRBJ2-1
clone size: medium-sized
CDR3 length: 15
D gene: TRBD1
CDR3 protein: CASSRTGRSYNEQFF
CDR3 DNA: TGTGCCAGCAGCAGGACAGGACGCTCCTACAATGAGCAGTTCTTC

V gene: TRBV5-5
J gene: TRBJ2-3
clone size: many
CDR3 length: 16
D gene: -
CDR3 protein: CASRHIWDTDTDTQYF
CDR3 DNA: TGTGCCAGCAGACATATTTGGGACACCGACACAGATACGCAGTATTTT

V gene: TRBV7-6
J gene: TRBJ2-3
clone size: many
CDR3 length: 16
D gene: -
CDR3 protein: CASSPRQAMSTDTQYF
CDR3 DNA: TGTGCCAGCAGCCCGAGACAGGCTATGAGCACAGATACGCAGTATTTT

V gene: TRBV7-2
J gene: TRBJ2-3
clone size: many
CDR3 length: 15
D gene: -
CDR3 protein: CASSYDRRRTDTQYF
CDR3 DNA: TGTGCCAGCAGCTACGACAGGAGACGCACAGATACGCAGTATTTT

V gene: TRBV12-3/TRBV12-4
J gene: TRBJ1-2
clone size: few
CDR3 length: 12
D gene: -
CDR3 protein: CASSRDGYGYTF
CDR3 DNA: TGTGCCAGCAGCCGCGACGGTTATGGCTACACCTTC

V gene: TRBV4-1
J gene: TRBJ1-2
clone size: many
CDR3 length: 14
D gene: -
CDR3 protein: CASSTTRGDYGYTF
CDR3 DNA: TGCGCCAGCAGCACTACTCGGGGCGATTATGGCTACACCTTC

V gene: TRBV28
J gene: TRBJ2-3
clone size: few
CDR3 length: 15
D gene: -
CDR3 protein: CASWGRGTGTDTQYF
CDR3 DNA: TGTGCCAGCTGGGGCAGGGGAACGGGCACAGATACGCAGTATTTT

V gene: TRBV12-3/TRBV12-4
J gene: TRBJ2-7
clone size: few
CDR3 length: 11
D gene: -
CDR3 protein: CASRRRGEQYF
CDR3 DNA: TGTGCCAGCAGAAGGAGGGGCGAGCAGTACTTC

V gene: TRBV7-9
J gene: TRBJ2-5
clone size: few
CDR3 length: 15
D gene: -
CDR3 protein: CASSLGGKGQETQYF
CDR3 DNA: TGTGCCAGCAGCTTAGGAGGGAAGGGACAAGAGACCCAGTACTTC

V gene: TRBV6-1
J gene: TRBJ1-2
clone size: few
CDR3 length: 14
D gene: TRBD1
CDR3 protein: CASSLDRFSYGYTF
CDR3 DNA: TGTGCCAGCAGTCTGGACAGGTTCAGCTATGGCTACACCTTC

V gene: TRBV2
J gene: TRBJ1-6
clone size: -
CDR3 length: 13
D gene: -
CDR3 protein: CASTGDMNSPLHF
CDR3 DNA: TGTGCCAGCACCGGGGACATGAATTCACCCCTCCACTTT

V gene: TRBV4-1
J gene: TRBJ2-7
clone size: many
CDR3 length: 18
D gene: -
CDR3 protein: CASSYLVSSRSGRYEQYF
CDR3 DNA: TGCGCCAGCAGCTACCTAGTCTCCTCCAGAAGCGGGCGGTACGAGCAGTACTTC

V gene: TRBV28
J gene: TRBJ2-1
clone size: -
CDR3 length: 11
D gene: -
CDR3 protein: CASRGYNEQFF
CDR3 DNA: TGTGCCAGCAGGGGGTACAATGAGCAGTTCTTC

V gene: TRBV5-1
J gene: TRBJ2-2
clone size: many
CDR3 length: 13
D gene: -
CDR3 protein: CASSLSGTGELFF
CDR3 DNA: TGCGCCAGCAGCTTGAGCGGAACCGGGGAGCTGTTTTTT

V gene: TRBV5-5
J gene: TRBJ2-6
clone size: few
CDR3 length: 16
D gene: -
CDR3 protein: CASSLGQDTGANVLTF
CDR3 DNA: TGTGCCAGCAGCTTGGGTCAGGACACTGGGGCCAACGTCCTGACTTTC

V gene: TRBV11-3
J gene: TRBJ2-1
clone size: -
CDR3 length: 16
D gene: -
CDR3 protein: CASSPADRRRGNEQFF
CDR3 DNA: TGTGCCAGCAGCCCAGCCGATAGGAGGAGGGGCAATGAGCAGTTCTTC